This T cell receptor beta chain was observed in a study of cytomegalovirus exposure and HLA in healthy donors. Overall study results and limits: On later analysis, the bulk of CMV-associated TCR beta chains appeared to be HLA-restricted.

Trimming took off 6 bases at V and 0 bases at J, with 11 bases between the two ends. The CDR3 consists of 14 residues. Looked up from germline, CDR1 is LNHDA and CDR2 is SQIVND (reference sequence). On this clone: Its antigen is undetermined.

PCR employed 60 Vbeta and 13 Jbeta primers. TCRdb keeps only in-frame clones here, not all; method: immunoSEQ multiplex PCR. The sample consists of approximately 140,000 clones, 63% of them appearing once. Sequencing was carried out using PBMCs. This chain connects TRBV19 to TRBJ1-1; possibly TRBD1 for D (6 bases). This receptor was identified in a woman in her sixties or seventies in good health and CMV-seropositive. The chain's CDR3 is CASSLRGLNTEAFF. Written as DNA, the CDR3 is TGTGCCAGTAGCCTCAGGGGCTTGAACACTGAAGCTTTCTTT.